The T cell receptor (beta chain) under discussion was sequenced for a study of shared clonotypes between healthy human individuals. Study background: The composition of the donors was a couple of women and three men aged 18 to 49. Every donor yielded three CD4 naive, three CD4 memory, two CD8 naive and one CD8 memory plate.

The CDR3 runs to 15 residues. CDR1 MDHEN and CDR2 SYDVKM come from the germline V gene. V shed 3 bases and J shed 4 bases, with 14 bases lying between them. Data came from immunoSEQ multiplex PCR; TCRdb stores just in-frame clones and leaves some out. The sample consists of more than 1.2 million clones, 98% to 99% of them appearing once. This clone was observed once. The sequence was obtained from a young man in good health. The sequencing input was naive CD4+ T cells sorted from blood. The sample's subset: CD45RA+ positively selected. The chain is built from TRBV28 and TRBJ2-3; D is perhaps TRBD1 (5 bases). CDR3 coding DNA: TGTGCCAGCAGTTTTTTGCAGGGCAACTCAGATACGCAGTATTTT. Translating gives CASSFLQGNSDTQYF.